One sample yielded the 8 T cell receptor beta chains listed below, sequenced in a study of T-cell reconstitution after alpha-beta-depleted transplantation in children. It was with unique molecular identifiers that the TCRbeta library was prepared. TCRdb recomputed calls from the PCR reads with MiXCR, one row per CDR3 protein. In the table there are hundreds of thousands of distinct CDR3 sequences, around 10% of which are singletons. Here the sequenced sample was PBMCs, taken before TCRalphabeta/CD19-depleted stem cell transplant. These receptors were taken from a boy younger than two with acute myeloid leukemia, due to receive a stem cell transplant.

This clonotype has ten or more counts. As DNA, the CDR3 is TGTGCCAGCAGCTCACGCAGGGGCGAGGACAAAAACATTCAGTACTTC. This sequence encodes CASSSRRGEDKNIQYF. The chain employs TRBV7-9 and TRBJ2-4, with D maybe TRBD1 (6 bases). There are 16 residues in the CDR3. The germline V gene has CDR1 SEHNR and CDR2 FQNEAQ (reference sequence). V shed 4 bases and J shed 3 bases, with 16 bases lying between them. Supplemented by reference TRBV7-9 and TRBJ2-4, the full variable domain reads DTGVSQNPRHKITKRGQNVTFRCDPISEHNRLYWYRQTLGQGPEFLTYFQNEAQLEKSRLLSDRFSAERPKGSFSTLEIQRTEQGDSAMYLCASSSRRGEDKNIQYFGAGTRLSVL.

V usage is TRBV19 and J usage is TRBJ1-5, with a possible D match to TRBD1 (5 bases). Germline V gives CDR1 LNHDA, CDR2 SQIVND (reference sequence). Trimming stripped 3 bases from V and 4 bases from J, with 13 bases between. The CDR3 runs 15 residues. CDR3 protein: CASSILRDLNQPQHF. The DNA for the CDR3 is TGTGCCAGTAGTATCCTCCGGGACCTAAATCAGCCCCAGCATTTT.

On this clonotype itself: A read error may be the cause here, since a much bigger clone is one base away. The rearrangement uses TRBV24-1 and TRBJ2-1; 7 bases fit TRBD2. This CDR3 has 15 amino acids. Germline-derived CDR1 and CDR2 are KGHDR and SFDVKD. V shed 4 bases, J shed 5 bases, and the junction held 7 bases outside the gene matches. The CDR3 loop reads CATSDLLAADNEQFF. The CDR3 region has the DNA TGTGCCACCAGTGACCTCCTAGCGGCGGACAATGAGCAGTTCTTC.

The table lists this clonotype with a count of one. The V call is TRBV3-1, the J call TRBJ2-7; possible D gene TRBD1, 5 bases. CDR1 is LGHDT, CDR2 YNNKEL, per germline (reference sequence). Trimming pared 1 base from V and 4 bases from J, leaving 11 bases between. This CDR3 contains 14 residues. CDR3 nucleotide sequence: TGTGCCAGCAGCCAAGGGCCAGGGATGTACGAGCAGTACTTC. Translation gives CASSQGPGMYEQYF.

This clonotype was found many times. The chain employs TRBV28 and TRBJ2-2, with 8 nucleotides matching TRBD2. CDR1 MDHEN and CDR2 SYDVKM come from the germline V gene. The CDR3 covers 16 residues. V dropped 2 bases and J dropped 3; count of bases not matched to a gene: 5. CDR3 sequence: CASSLRREEDTGELFF. The CDR3 DNA follows: TGTGCCAGCAGTTTAAGGCGGGAGGAAGACACCGGGGAGCTGTTTTTT.

This clonotype was detected ten times or more. The genes are TRBV5-1 and TRBJ2-3, with 9 bases matching TRBD1. The V gene's germline CDR1 is SGHRS and CDR2 YFSETQ. There are 16 residues in the CDR3. V dropped 1 base and J dropped 5; count of bases not matched to a gene: 8. Here the CDR3 reads CASSLPFYRGQDTQYF. The CDR3 DNA sequence: TGCGCCAGCAGCTTGCCTTTTTACAGGGGGCAAGATACGCAGTATTTT.

There are a few counts of this clonotype. This sequence joins TRBV7-3 and TRBJ2-3, with D hard to call. This CDR3 has 16 amino acids. Trimming removed 3 bases at V and 0 bases at J, with 13 bases between. CDR1 is SGHTA and CDR2 is FQGTGA in the germline V gene. The chain's CDR3 is CASSLGNLISTDTQYF. CDR3 nucleotide sequence: TGTGCCAGCAGCTTGGGGAATCTTATTAGCACAGATACGCAGTATTTT.

V gene TRBV11-3 combines with J gene TRBJ2-6, with D possibly called TRBD1 or TRBD2 (5 bases each). The CDR3 is 16 amino acids. V lost 5 bases to trimming and J lost 0 bases, with 11 bases between them. Germline V gives CDR1 SGHNT, CDR2 YENEEA. For the CDR3, the DNA is TGTGCCAGCAGCCCTATGGGGGACTCTGGGGCCAACGTCCTGACTTTC. This translates into CASSPMGDSGANVLTF.